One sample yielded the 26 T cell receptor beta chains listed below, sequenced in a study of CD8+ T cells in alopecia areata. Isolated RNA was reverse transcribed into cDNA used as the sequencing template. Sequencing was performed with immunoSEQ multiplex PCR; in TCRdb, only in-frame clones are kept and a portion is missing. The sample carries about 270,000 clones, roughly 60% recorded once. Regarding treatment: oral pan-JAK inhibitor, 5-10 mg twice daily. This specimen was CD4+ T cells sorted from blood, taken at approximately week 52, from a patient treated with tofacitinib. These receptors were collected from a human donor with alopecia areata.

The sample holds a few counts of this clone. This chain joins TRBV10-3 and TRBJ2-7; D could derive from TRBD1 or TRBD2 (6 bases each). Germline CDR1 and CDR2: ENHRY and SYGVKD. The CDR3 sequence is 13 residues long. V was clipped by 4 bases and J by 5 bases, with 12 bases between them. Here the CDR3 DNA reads TGTGCCATCAGTGTTACAGGGAGGAACGAGCAGTACTTC. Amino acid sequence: CAISVTGRNEQYF.

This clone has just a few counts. The CDR3 DNA is TGTGCCAGCAGAGAAGGACAGGGATTAGCTTTCTCCTACGAGCAGTACTTC. Translation: CASREGQGLAFSYEQYF. The chain recombines TRBV27 with TRBJ2-7; 8 bases match TRBD1. V was pared by 6 bases and J by 0 bases, with 13 bases of the junction left unmatched. Germline CDR1 MNHEY, CDR2 SMNVEV (reference sequence). The CDR3 covers 17 residues.

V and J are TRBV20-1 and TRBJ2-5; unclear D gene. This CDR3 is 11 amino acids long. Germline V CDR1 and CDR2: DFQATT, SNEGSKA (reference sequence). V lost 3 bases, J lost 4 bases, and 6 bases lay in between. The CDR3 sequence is CSASWAETQYF. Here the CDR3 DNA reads TGCAGTGCTAGTTGGGCAGAGACCCAGTACTTC.

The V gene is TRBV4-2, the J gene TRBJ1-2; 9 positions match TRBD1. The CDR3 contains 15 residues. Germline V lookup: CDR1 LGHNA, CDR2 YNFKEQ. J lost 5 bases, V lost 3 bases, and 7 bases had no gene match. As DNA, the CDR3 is TGTGCCAGCAGCCATAACCGGGACAGGGTTTATGGCTACACCTTC. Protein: CASSHNRDRVYGYTF.

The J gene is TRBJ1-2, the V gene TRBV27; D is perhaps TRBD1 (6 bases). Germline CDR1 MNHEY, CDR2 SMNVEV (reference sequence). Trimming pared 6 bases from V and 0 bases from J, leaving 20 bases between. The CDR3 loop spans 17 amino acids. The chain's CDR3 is CASRASRGAMTNYGYTF. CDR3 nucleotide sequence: TGTGCCAGCAGGGCCTCGAGGGGGGCCATGACTAACTATGGCTACACCTTC.

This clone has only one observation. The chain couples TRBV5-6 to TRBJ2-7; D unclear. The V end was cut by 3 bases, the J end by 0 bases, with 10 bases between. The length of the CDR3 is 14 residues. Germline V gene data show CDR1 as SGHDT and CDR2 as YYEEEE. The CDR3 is CASSSPEGSYEQYF. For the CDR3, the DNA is TGTGCCAGCAGCTCCCCGGAAGGCTCCTACGAGCAGTACTTC.

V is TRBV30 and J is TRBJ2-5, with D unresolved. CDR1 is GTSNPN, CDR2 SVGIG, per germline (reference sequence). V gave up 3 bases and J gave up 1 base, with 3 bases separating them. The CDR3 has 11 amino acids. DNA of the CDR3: TGTGCCTGGAGGTTCCAAGAGACCCAGTACTTC. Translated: CAWRFQETQYF.

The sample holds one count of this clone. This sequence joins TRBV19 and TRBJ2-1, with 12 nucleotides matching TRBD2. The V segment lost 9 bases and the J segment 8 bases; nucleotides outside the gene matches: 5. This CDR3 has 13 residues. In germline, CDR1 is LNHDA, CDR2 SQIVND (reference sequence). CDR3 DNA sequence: TGTGCCAGCCTAGCGGGGGGGCGTGATGAGCAGTTCTTC. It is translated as CASLAGGRDEQFF. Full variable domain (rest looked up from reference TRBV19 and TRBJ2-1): DGGITQSPKYLFRKEGQNVTLSCEQNLNHDAMYWYRQDPGQGLRLIYYSQIVNDFQKGDIAEGYSVSREKKESFPLTVTSAQKNPTAFYLCASLAGGRDEQFFGPGTRLTVL.

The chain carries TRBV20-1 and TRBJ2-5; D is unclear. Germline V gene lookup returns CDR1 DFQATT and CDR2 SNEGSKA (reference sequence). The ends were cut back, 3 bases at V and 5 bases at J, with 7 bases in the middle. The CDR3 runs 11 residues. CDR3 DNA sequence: TGCAGTGCTAGCCTATCTGAGACCCAGTACTTC. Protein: CSASLSETQYF.

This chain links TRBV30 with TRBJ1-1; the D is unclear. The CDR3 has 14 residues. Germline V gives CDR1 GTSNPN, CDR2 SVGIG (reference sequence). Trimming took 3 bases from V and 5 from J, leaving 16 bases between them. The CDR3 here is CAWRPGFSRTEAFF. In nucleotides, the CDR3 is TGTGCCTGGAGACCGGGCTTCTCAAGGACTGAAGCTTTCTTT.

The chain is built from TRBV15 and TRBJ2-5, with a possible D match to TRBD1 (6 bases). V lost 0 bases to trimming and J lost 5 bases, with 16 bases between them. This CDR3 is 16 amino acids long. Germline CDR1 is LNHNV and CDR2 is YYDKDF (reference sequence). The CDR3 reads CATSRDVAGAGETQYF. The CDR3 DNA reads TGTGCCACCAGCAGAGATGTAGCAGGGGCCGGGGAGACCCAGTACTTC.

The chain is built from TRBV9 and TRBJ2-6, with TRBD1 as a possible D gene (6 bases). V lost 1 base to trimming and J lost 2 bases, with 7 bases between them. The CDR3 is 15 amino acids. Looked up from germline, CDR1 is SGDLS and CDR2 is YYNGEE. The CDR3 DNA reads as TGTGCCAGCAGCGTAAACAGGGCTGGGGCCAACGTCCTGACTTTC. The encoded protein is CASSVNRAGANVLTF.

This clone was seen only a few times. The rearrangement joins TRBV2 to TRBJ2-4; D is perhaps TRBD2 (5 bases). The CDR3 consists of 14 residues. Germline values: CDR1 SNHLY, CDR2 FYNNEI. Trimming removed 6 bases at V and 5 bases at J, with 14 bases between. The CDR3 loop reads CASRAEAFQNIQYF. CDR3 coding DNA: TGTGCCAGCAGAGCGGAGGCCTTCCAAAACATTCAGTACTTC. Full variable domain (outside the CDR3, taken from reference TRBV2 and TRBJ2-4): EPEVTQTPSHQVTQMGQEVILRCVPISNHLYFYWYRQILGQKVEFLVSFYNNEISEKSEIFDDQFSVERPDGSNFTLKIRSTKLEDSAMYFCASRAEAFQNIQYFGAGTRLSVL.

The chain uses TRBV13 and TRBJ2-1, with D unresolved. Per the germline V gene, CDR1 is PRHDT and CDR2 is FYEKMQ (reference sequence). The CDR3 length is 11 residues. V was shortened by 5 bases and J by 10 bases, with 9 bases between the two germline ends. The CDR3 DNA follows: TGTGCCAGCAGCCAAGGAAGGGAGCAGTTCTTC. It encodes CASSQGREQFF.

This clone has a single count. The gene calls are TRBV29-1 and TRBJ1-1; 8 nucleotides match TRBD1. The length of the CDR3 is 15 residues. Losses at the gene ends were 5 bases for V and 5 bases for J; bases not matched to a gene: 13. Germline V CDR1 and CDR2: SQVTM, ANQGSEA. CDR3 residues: CSVIRKQGARTEAFF. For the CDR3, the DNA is TGCAGCGTTATTCGGAAGCAGGGGGCAAGAACTGAAGCTTTCTTT.

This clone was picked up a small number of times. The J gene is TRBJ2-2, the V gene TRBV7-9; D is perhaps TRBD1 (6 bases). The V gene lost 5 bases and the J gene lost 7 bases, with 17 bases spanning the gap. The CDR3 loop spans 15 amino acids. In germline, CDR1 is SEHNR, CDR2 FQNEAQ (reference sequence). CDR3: CASSPGHRTYGELFF. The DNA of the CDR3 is TGTGCCAGCAGCCCGGGACATAGGACTTACGGGGAGCTGTTTTTT. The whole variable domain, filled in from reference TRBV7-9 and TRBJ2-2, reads DTGVSQNPRHKITKRGQNVTFRCDPISEHNRLYWYRQTLGQGPEFLTYFQNEAQLEKSRLLSDRFSAERPKGSFSTLEIQRTEQGDSAMYLCASSPGHRTYGELFFGEGSRLTVL.

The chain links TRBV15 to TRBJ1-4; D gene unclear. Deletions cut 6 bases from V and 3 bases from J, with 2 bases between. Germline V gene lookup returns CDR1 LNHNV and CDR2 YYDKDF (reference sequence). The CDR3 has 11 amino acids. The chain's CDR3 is CATRANEKLFF. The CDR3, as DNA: TGTGCCACCAGGGCTAATGAAAAACTGTTTTTT. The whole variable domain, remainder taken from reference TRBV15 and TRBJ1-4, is DAMVIQNPRYQVTQFGKPVTLSCSQTLNHNVMYWYQQKSSQAPKLLFHYYDKDFNNEADTPDNFQSRRPNTSFCFLDIRSPGLGDTAMYLCATRANEKLFFGSGTQLSVL.

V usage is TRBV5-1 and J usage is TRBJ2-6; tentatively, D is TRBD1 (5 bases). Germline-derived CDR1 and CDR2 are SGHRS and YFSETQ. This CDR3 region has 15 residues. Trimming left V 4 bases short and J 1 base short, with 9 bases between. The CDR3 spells CASSDAGSGANVLTF. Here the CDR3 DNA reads TGCGCCAGCAGCGACGCAGGGTCTGGGGCCAACGTCCTGACTTTC. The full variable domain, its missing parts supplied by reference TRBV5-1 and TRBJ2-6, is KAGVTQTPRYLIKTRGQQVTLSCSPISGHRSVSWYQQTPGQGLQFLFEYFSETQRNKGNFPGRFSGRQFSNSRSEMNVSTLELGDSALYLCASSDAGSGANVLTFGAGSRLTVL.

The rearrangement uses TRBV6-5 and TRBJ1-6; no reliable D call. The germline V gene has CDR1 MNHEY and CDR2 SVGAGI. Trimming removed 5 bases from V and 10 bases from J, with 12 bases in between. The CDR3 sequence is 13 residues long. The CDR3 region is CASSTRKRSPLHF. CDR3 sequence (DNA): TGTGCCAGCAGTACCAGGAAGCGGTCACCCCTCCACTTT.

The CDR3 coding sequence is TGCGCCAGCAGCCAAGAAGTTCCTAGCGGGTTCCCAGATACGCAGTATTTT. This translates into CASSQEVPSGFPDTQYF. The chain couples TRBV4-3 to TRBJ2-3; the match to TRBD2 covers 8 bases. Germline CDR1 and CDR2: LGHNA and YSLEER. This CDR3 region has 17 residues. The trim removed 0 bases at V and 4 bases at J, leaving 9 bases unmatched.

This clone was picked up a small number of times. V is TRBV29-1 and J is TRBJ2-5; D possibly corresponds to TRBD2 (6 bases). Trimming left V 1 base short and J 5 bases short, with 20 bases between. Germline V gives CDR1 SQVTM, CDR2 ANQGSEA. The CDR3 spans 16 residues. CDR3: CSVEGEVGRGMETQYF. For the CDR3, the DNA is TGCAGCGTTGAAGGGGAGGTGGGGCGGGGAATGGAGACCCAGTACTTC.

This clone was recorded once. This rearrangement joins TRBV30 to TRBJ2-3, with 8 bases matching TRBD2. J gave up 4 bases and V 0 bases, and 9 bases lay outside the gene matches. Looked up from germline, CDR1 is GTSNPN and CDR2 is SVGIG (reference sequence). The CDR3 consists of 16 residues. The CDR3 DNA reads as TGTGCCTGGAGTGTAGCCGGGACTAGGGTACCAGATACGCAGTATTTT. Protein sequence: CAWSVAGTRVPDTQYF. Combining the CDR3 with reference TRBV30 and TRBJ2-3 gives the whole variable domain SQTIHQWPATLVQPVGSPLSLECTVEGTSNPNLYWYRQAAGRGLQLLFYSVGIGQISSEVPQNLSASRPQDRQFILSSKKLLLSDSGFYLCAWSVAGTRVPDTQYFGPGTRLTVL.

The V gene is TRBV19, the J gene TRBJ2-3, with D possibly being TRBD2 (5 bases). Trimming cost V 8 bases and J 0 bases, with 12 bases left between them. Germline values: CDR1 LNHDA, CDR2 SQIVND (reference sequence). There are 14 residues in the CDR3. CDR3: CASLMTGSTDTQYF. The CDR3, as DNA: TGTGCCAGTCTAATGACGGGGAGCACAGATACGCAGTATTTT.

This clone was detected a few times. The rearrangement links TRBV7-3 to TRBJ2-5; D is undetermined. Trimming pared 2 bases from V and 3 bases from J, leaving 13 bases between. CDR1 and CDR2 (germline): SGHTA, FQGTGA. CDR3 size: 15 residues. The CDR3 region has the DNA TGTGCCAGCAGCTTATCCCCCGCAGGCAAAGAGACCCAGTACTTC. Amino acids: CASSLSPAGKETQYF. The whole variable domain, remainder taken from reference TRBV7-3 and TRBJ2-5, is GAGVSQTPSNKVTEKGKYVELRCDPISGHTALYWYRQSLGQGPEFLIYFQGTGAADDSGLPNDRFFAVRPEGSVSTLKIQRTERGDSAVYLCASSLSPAGKETQYFGPGTRLLVL.

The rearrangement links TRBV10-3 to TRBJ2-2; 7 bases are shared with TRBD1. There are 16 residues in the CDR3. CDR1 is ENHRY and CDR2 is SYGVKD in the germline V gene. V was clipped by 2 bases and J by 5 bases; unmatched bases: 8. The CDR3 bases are TGTGCCATCAGTGAGACAAGGGACAGTAATACCGGGGAGCTGTTTTTT. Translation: CAISETRDSNTGELFF.

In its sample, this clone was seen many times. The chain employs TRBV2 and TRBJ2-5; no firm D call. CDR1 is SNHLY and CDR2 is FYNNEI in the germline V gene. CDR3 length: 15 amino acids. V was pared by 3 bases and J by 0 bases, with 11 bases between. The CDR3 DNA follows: TGTGCCAGCAGTGAGTCAGCGTCATACCAAGAGACCCAGTACTTC. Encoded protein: CASSESASYQETQYF.